The TCR beta chain under discussion was sequenced for a study of blood T cell repertoires in COVID-19. Study as a whole: Acute and convalescent COVID-19 samples came from the United States, Italy and Spain. T cells, B-cell-depleted T cells, or PBMCs supplied cDNA or gDNA.

Which cohort a participant joined came from the clinical history participants gave. Exposed study participants had met a COVID-19 case within 2 weeks before entry. This clone was counted between two and nine times. V lost 3 bases to trimming and J lost 7 bases, with 14 bases between them. CDR1 and CDR2 from the germline V gene are SGHDT and YYEEEE. The CDR3 spans 13 residues. Repertoires were generated with immunoSEQ multiplex PCR, while TCRdb's copy carries only in-frame clones and drops some. The data show 200,000 to 250,000 clones, under 90% seen once. V gene TRBV5-6 combines with J gene TRBJ2-7, with D possibly TRBD2 on 6 matching bases. The specimen sequenced was PBMCs or T cells enriched from blood (not recorded which). The receptor was isolated from a woman aged 45-65 years who had been exposed to COVID-19. The CDR3: CASSSGGRNEQYF. The DNA for the CDR3 is TGTGCCAGCAGCTCCGGAGGGCGGAATGAGCAGTACTTC. Combining the CDR3 with reference TRBV5-6 and TRBJ2-7 gives the whole variable domain DAGVTQSPTHLIKTRGQQVTLRCSPKSGHDTVSWYQQALGQGPQFIFQYYEEEERQRGNFPDRFSGHQFPNYSSELNVNALLLGDSALYLCASSSGGRNEQYFGPGTRLTVT.